These T cell receptor beta chains were read from a single sample in a study of shared clonotypes between healthy human individuals. TCRdb's table, derived via immunoSEQ multiplex PCR, lists solely in-frame clones and lacks some. The data contain 2 million to 2.5 million clones, about 94% of them singletons. What was sequenced was naive CD4+ T cells sorted from blood. The source of these receptors is a man aged 18-30 years in good health. CDR3s include the opening cysteine and the closing phenylalanine or tryptophan.

j_call v_call cdr3_aa
TRBJ2-3 TRBV7-9 CASSPVGNRDTQYF
TRBJ2-3 TRBV11-2 CASSLAWWQQYF
TRBJ1-3 TRBV5-4 CASSLTVGSSGNTIYF
TRBJ1-4 TRBV7-2 CASSLQGVTNEKLFF
TRBJ2-7 TRBV10-3 CASGQGETYEQYF
TRBJ2-3 TRBV10-1 CASSRGGVGDTQYF
TRBJ1-2 TRBV9 CASSVAGGFGYTF
TRBJ2-2 TRBV7-3 CASSLRASGTIVELFF
TRBJ2-7 TRBV18 CASSHGPQGAREQYF
TRBJ2-1 TRBV25-1 CASSESGAGGSYNEQFF